This is a list of T cell receptor beta chains from one sample in a study of identical twins. From the 5' RACE reads, TCRdb called clonotypes with MiXCR, one entry per CDR3 protein. Of 1.5 million to 2 million distinct CDR3 sequences in the sample, about 32% were seen once. Input material: cord blood. The receptors shown here come from a newborn girl in good health. Both conserved end residues are part of each CDR3. Fields, in order: D gene, clone size, V gene, J gene, CDR3 protein, CDR3 DNA. A D gene is named only where the DNA matches it firmly. Expanded clones get a size class; other rows say once, few or many, or leave the size out.

d_gene: TRBD2
abundance: .
v_gene: TRBV28
j_gene: TRBJ2-7
CDR3aa: CASSFWTAGTRDEQYF
CDR3nt: TGTGCCAGCAGTTTTTGGACAGCCGGGACTAGGGACGAGCAGTACTTC

d_gene: .
abundance: .
v_gene: TRBV29-1
j_gene: TRBJ1-4
CDR3aa: CSAFREKLFF
CDR3nt: TGCAGCGCATTCAGGGAAAAACTGTTTTTT

d_gene: TRBD1
abundance: .
v_gene: TRBV5-1
j_gene: TRBJ1-1
CDR3aa: CASTPGTGGTEAFF
CDR3nt: TGCGCCAGCACCCCCGGGACAGGGGGAACTGAAGCTTTCTTT

d_gene: .
abundance: .
v_gene: TRBV25-1
j_gene: TRBJ2-5
CDR3aa: CASSAGREGETQYF
CDR3nt: TGTGCCAGCAGTGCGGGCAGGGAAGGGGAGACCCAGTACTTC

d_gene: .
abundance: .
v_gene: TRBV6-2/TRBV6-3
j_gene: TRBJ2-5
CDR3aa: CASSYSNSGQETQYF
CDR3nt: TGTGCCAGCAGTTACTCGAATTCTGGCCAAGAGACCCAGTACTTC

d_gene: .
abundance: .
v_gene: TRBV18
j_gene: TRBJ1-1
CDR3aa: CASSPVLTNIEAFF
CDR3nt: TGTGCCAGCTCACCAGTTCTGACGAACATTGAAGCTTTCTTT

d_gene: .
abundance: .
v_gene: TRBV28
j_gene: TRBJ2-5
CDR3aa: CASSLSKTQETQYF
CDR3nt: TGTGCCAGCAGTCTCTCGAAGACCCAAGAGACCCAGTACTTC

d_gene: TRBD2
abundance: few
v_gene: TRBV18
j_gene: TRBJ2-3
CDR3aa: CASSPLPEAGGTDTQYF
CDR3nt: TGTGCCAGCTCACCCCTCCCCGAAGCGGGAGGCACAGATACGCAGTATTTT

d_gene: .
abundance: many
v_gene: TRBV15
j_gene: TRBJ1-5
CDR3aa: CATSREEAVLGRNQPQHF
CDR3nt: TGTGCCACCAGCAGAGAAGAAGCAGTTTTGGGGAGAAATCAGCCCCAGCATTTT

d_gene: .
abundance: .
v_gene: TRBV20-1
j_gene: TRBJ2-2
CDR3aa: CSALSQNTGELFF
CDR3nt: TGCAGTGCTCTGTCGCAAAACACCGGGGAGCTGTTTTTT

d_gene: .
abundance: .
v_gene: TRBV7-2
j_gene: TRBJ2-1
CDR3aa: CASSLGGTTNEQFF
CDR3nt: TGTGCCAGCAGCTTAGGCGGGACGACTAATGAGCAGTTCTTC

d_gene: .
abundance: .
v_gene: TRBV4-1
j_gene: TRBJ2-1
CDR3aa: CASSQAGGNNEQFF
CDR3nt: TGCGCCAGCAGCCAAGCTGGAGGGAACAATGAGCAGTTCTTC

d_gene: TRBD1
abundance: many
v_gene: TRBV10-3
j_gene: TRBJ1-2
CDR3aa: CATRDQGVVNYGYTF
CDR3nt: TGTGCCACCCGAGACCAGGGGGTGGTTAACTATGGCTACACCTTC

d_gene: .
abundance: few
v_gene: TRBV15
j_gene: TRBJ1-1
CDR3aa: CATSLVANTEAFF
CDR3nt: TGTGCCACCTCCCTGGTTGCAAACACTGAAGCTTTCTTT

d_gene: TRBD2
abundance: .
v_gene: TRBV10-3
j_gene: TRBJ2-1
CDR3aa: CAVSDLGTSGNEQFF
CDR3nt: TGTGCCGTCAGTGATCTAGGGACTAGCGGGAATGAGCAGTTCTTC

d_gene: TRBD1
abundance: many
v_gene: TRBV12-3/TRBV12-4
j_gene: TRBJ2-7
CDR3aa: CASSLDGTGIYEQYF
CDR3nt: TGTGCCAGCAGTTTAGACGGGACAGGGATCTACGAGCAGTACTTC

d_gene: TRBD1
abundance: .
v_gene: TRBV4-1
j_gene: TRBJ1-2
CDR3aa: CASSQFERDRNYGYTF
CDR3nt: TGCGCCAGCAGCCAATTCGAACGGGACAGAAACTATGGCTACACCTTC

d_gene: .
abundance: .
v_gene: TRBV20-1
j_gene: TRBJ2-3
CDR3aa: CSARWASAWVTDTQYF
CDR3nt: TGCAGTGCTAGGTGGGCTAGCGCGTGGGTTACAGATACGCAGTATTTT

d_gene: .
abundance: .
v_gene: TRBV2
j_gene: TRBJ2-3
CDR3aa: CASRERVTDTQYF
CDR3nt: TGTGCCAGCAGGGAGCGGGTCACAGATACGCAGTATTTT

d_gene: TRBD1
abundance: .
v_gene: TRBV19
j_gene: TRBJ2-7
CDR3aa: CASNWGRGYYEQYF
CDR3nt: TGTGCCAGTAACTGGGGCAGGGGGTACTACGAGCAGTACTTC

d_gene: .
abundance: .
v_gene: TRBV25-1
j_gene: TRBJ2-3
CDR3aa: CASSPPLRGLSTDTQYF
CDR3nt: TGTGCCAGCAGCCCCCCGTTGCGGGGGCTTAGCACAGATACGCAGTATTTT

d_gene: .
abundance: .
v_gene: TRBV6-5
j_gene: TRBJ1-1
CDR3aa: CASRRLGGNTEAFF
CDR3nt: TGTGCCAGCAGACGCCTAGGGGGAAACACTGAAGCTTTCTTT

d_gene: .
abundance: few
v_gene: TRBV20-1
j_gene: TRBJ2-3
CDR3aa: CSARGGFGTDTQYF
CDR3nt: TGCAGTGCTAGAGGGGGGTTTGGCACAGATACGCAGTATTTT

d_gene: .
abundance: .
v_gene: TRBV6-1
j_gene: TRBJ1-5
CDR3aa: CASSEGTPSNQPQHF
CDR3nt: TGTGCCAGCAGTGAAGGGACTCCTAGCAATCAGCCCCAGCATTTT

d_gene: .
abundance: many
v_gene: TRBV6-5
j_gene: TRBJ2-7
CDR3aa: CASSYRDGPYEQYF
CDR3nt: TGTGCCAGCAGTTACCGAGACGGACCCTACGAGCAGTACTTC

d_gene: TRBD1
abundance: few
v_gene: TRBV20-1
j_gene: TRBJ2-7
CDR3aa: CSARGTGGQYEQYF
CDR3nt: TGCAGTGCTAGGGGAACAGGGGGCCAATACGAGCAGTACTTC

d_gene: .
abundance: few
v_gene: TRBV7-9
j_gene: TRBJ2-7
CDR3aa: CASSHGQFYEQYF
CDR3nt: TGTGCCAGCAGCCACGGACAGTTCTACGAGCAGTACTTC

d_gene: .
abundance: many
v_gene: TRBV24-1
j_gene: TRBJ2-6
CDR3aa: CATRIVSGANVLTF
CDR3nt: TGTGCCACCAGGATCGTCTCTGGGGCCAACGTCCTGACTTTC

d_gene: TRBD1
abundance: few
v_gene: TRBV6-6
j_gene: TRBJ1-2
CDR3aa: CASSYDRGQNYGYTF
CDR3nt: TGTGCCAGCAGTTACGACAGGGGGCAAAACTATGGCTACACCTTC

d_gene: TRBD1
abundance: .
v_gene: TRBV6-1
j_gene: TRBJ2-1
CDR3aa: CASSEQGVLSSYNEQFF
CDR3nt: TGTGCCAGCAGTGAACAGGGGGTCCTGAGCTCCTACAATGAGCAGTTCTTC

d_gene: TRBD2
abundance: .
v_gene: TRBV7-2
j_gene: TRBJ2-5
CDR3aa: CASSLAPPLAEMYEQYF
CDR3nt: TGTGCCAGCAGCTTAGCCCCTCCACTAGCGGAGATGTATGAGCAGTACTTC

d_gene: .
abundance: .
v_gene: TRBV10-3
j_gene: TRBJ1-2
CDR3aa: CAIWDGSYGYTF
CDR3nt: TGTGCCATCTGGGACGGGAGCTATGGCTACACCTTC

d_gene: TRBD2
abundance: few
v_gene: TRBV5-4
j_gene: TRBJ2-7
CDR3aa: CASSLFGGRRSYEQYF
CDR3nt: TGTGCCAGCAGCTTGTTCGGCGGGAGGCGCTCCTACGAGCAGTACTTC

d_gene: TRBD1
abundance: few
v_gene: TRBV6-6
j_gene: TRBJ1-1
CDR3aa: CASSYGTGPLGTEAFF
CDR3nt: TGTGCCAGCAGTTACGGGACAGGACCCCTGGGCACTGAAGCTTTCTTT

d_gene: .
abundance: few
v_gene: TRBV28
j_gene: TRBJ1-2
CDR3aa: CASSLWRGRNYGYTF
CDR3nt: TGTGCCAGCAGTTTATGGAGGGGGAGGAACTATGGCTACACCTTC

d_gene: TRBD1
abundance: .
v_gene: TRBV12-3/TRBV12-4
j_gene: TRBJ1-1
CDR3aa: CASRRQGGAEAFF
CDR3nt: TGTGCCAGCAGGAGGCAGGGGGGAGCTGAAGCTTTCTTT

d_gene: .
abundance: once
v_gene: TRBV7-2
j_gene: TRBJ2-7
CDR3aa: CASSLGPSIGYEQYF
CDR3nt: TGTGCCAGCAGCTTAGGTCCTAGCATCGGGTACGAGCAGTACTTC

d_gene: .
abundance: .
v_gene: TRBV27
j_gene: TRBJ2-4
CDR3aa: CASSLVPGEQYF
CDR3nt: TGTGCCAGCAGTTTAGTTCCGGGTGAGCAGTACTTC

d_gene: TRBD2
abundance: .
v_gene: TRBV7-2
j_gene: TRBJ2-5
CDR3aa: CASSPQTSGGQETQYF
CDR3nt: TGTGCCAGCAGCCCGCAAACTAGCGGGGGGCAAGAGACCCAGTACTTC

d_gene: .
abundance: .
v_gene: TRBV20-1
j_gene: TRBJ2-5
CDR3aa: CSASGQLRGPQYF
CDR3nt: TGCAGTGCTAGTGGACAGCTACGGGGGCCCCAGTACTTC

d_gene: .
abundance: few
v_gene: TRBV3-1
j_gene: TRBJ2-3
CDR3aa: CASSQGQISADTQYF
CDR3nt: TGTGCCAGCAGCCAAGGACAGATTAGCGCAGATACGCAGTATTTT

d_gene: .
abundance: .
v_gene: TRBV10-3
j_gene: TRBJ2-1
CDR3aa: CAISESERYNEQFF
CDR3nt: TGTGCCATCAGTGAGTCGGAGAGATACAATGAGCAGTTCTTC

d_gene: .
abundance: .
v_gene: TRBV3-1
j_gene: TRBJ2-1
CDR3aa: CASSRGIGNNEQFF
CDR3nt: TGTGCCAGCAGTCGAGGGATTGGAAACAATGAGCAGTTCTTC

d_gene: TRBD2
abundance: .
v_gene: TRBV7-2
j_gene: TRBJ2-2
CDR3aa: CASSLPGLAGGRAGELFF
CDR3nt: TGTGCCAGCAGCTTACCCGGACTAGCGGGAGGGCGCGCCGGGGAGCTGTTTTTT

d_gene: TRBD1
abundance: .
v_gene: TRBV20-1
j_gene: TRBJ2-5
CDR3aa: CSAAQGARKEAQYF
CDR3nt: TGCAGTGCTGCACAGGGGGCTCGAAAAGAGGCCCAGTACTTC

d_gene: .
abundance: .
v_gene: TRBV6-1
j_gene: TRBJ1-5
CDR3aa: CASSDRRYQPQHF
CDR3nt: TGTGCCAGCAGCGACAGGCGATATCAGCCCCAGCATTTT

d_gene: TRBD2
abundance: .
v_gene: TRBV13
j_gene: TRBJ2-3
CDR3aa: CASSSGLAGLLNTDTQYF
CDR3nt: TGTGCCAGCAGCTCTGGACTAGCGGGCCTACTGAACACAGATACGCAGTATTTT

d_gene: .
abundance: few
v_gene: TRBV4-1
j_gene: TRBJ2-1
CDR3aa: CASSQAYYNEQFF
CDR3nt: TGCGCCAGCAGCCAAGCCTACTACAATGAGCAGTTCTTC

d_gene: TRBD2
abundance: few
v_gene: TRBV2
j_gene: TRBJ2-1
CDR3aa: CASSEARLAGVKLQFF
CDR3nt: TGTGCCAGCAGTGAAGCCCGACTAGCGGGAGTGAAGTTGCAGTTCTTC

d_gene: .
abundance: .
v_gene: TRBV27
j_gene: TRBJ1-1
CDR3aa: CASSFLFRTGPKRTEAFF
CDR3nt: TGTGCCAGCAGTTTTCTATTTCGCACAGGCCCAAAAAGGACTGAAGCTTTCTTT

d_gene: .
abundance: few
v_gene: TRBV6-5
j_gene: TRBJ2-7
CDR3aa: CASSFLDTYEQYF
CDR3nt: TGTGCCAGCAGTTTCCTAGACACCTACGAGCAGTACTTC